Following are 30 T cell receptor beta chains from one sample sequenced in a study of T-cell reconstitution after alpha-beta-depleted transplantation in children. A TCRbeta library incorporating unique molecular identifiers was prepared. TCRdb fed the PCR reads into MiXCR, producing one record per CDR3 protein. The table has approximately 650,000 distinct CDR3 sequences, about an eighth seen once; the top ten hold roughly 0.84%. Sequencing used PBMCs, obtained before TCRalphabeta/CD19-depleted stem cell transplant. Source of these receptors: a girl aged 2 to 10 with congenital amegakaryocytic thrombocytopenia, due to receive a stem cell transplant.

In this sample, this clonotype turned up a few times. CDR3 sequence: CASRLNSGNTIYF. The CDR3 DNA reads TGTGCCAGCAGGTTGAACTCTGGAAACACCATATATTTT. This chain uses TRBV12-3 or TRBV12-4 with TRBJ1-3; the D is unclear. V dropped 6 bases and J dropped 0 bases, with 6 bases sitting between them. CDR3 length equals 13 residues.

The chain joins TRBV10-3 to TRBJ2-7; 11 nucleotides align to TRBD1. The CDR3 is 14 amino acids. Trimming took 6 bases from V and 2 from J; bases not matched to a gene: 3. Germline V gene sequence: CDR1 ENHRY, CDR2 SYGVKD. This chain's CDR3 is CAISRDRGAYEQYF. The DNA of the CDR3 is TGTGCCATCAGCCGGGACAGGGGGGCCTACGAGCAGTACTTC.

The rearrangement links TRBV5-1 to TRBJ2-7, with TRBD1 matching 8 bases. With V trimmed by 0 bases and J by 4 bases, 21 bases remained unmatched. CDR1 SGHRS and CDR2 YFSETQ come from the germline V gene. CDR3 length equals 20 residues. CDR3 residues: CASSLGDRNVDVGGIYEQYF. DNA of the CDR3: TGCGCCAGCAGCTTGGGGGACAGGAACGTCGACGTTGGAGGTATATACGAGCAGTACTTC.

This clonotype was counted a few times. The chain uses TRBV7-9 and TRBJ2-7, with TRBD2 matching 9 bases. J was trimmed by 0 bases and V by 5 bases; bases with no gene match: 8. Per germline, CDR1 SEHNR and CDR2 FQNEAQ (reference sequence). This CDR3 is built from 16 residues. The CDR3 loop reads CASSISQRGDSYEQYF. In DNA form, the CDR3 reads TGTGCCAGCAGCATTTCCCAGCGGGGGGACTCCTACGAGCAGTACTTC.

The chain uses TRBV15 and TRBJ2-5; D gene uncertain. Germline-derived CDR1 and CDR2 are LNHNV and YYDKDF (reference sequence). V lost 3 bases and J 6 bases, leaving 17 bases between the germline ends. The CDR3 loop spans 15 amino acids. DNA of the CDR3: TGTGCCACCAGCAGCTCTGGAGATGGCAGAAAGACCCAGTACTTC. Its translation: CATSSSGDGRKTQYF.

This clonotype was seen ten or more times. Here the CDR3 reads CASSRAQGPTYNQPQHF. The CDR3 nucleotides read TGTGCCAGCTCACGCGCACAGGGGCCAACATACAATCAGCCCCAGCATTTT. The V call is TRBV18, the J call TRBJ1-5; 7 nucleotides agree with TRBD1. The CDR3 spans 17 residues. Trimming cost V 4 bases and J 3 bases; bases outside gene matches: 12. Looked up from germline, CDR1 is KGHSH and CDR2 is LQKENI.

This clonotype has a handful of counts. The CDR3 region has the DNA TGCAGCGTTGGAGGAAATGAAAAACTGTTTTTT. Protein: CSVGGNEKLFF. The chain joins TRBV29-1 to TRBJ1-4; no firm D call. This CDR3 contains 11 residues. Germline V gene data show CDR1 as SQVTM and CDR2 as ANQGSEA. Trimming took 4 bases from V and 5 from J, leaving 5 bases between them.

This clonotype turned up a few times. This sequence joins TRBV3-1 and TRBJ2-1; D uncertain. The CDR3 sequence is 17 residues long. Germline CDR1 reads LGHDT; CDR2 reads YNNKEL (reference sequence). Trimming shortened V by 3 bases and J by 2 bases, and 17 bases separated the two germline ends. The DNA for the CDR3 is TGTGCCAGCAGCCAGGGCGGTCCGATTCACGCCTACAATGAGCAGTTCTTC. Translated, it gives CASSQGGPIHAYNEQFF.

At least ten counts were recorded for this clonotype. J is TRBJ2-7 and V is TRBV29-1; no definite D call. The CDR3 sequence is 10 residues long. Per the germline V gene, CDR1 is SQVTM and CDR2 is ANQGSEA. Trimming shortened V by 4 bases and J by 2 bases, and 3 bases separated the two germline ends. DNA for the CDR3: TGCAGCGTTGGTACCTACGAGCAGTACTTC. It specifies CSVGTYEQYF.

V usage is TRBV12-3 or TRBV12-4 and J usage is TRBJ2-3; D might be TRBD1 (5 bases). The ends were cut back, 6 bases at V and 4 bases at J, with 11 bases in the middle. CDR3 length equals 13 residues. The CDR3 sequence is CASSPKGSDTQYF. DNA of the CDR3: TGTGCCAGCAGCCCCAAGGGGTCAGATACGCAGTATTTT.

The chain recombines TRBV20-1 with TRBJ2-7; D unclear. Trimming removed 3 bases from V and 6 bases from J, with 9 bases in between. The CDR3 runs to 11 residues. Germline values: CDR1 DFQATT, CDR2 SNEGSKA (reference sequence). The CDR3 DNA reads TGCAGTGCTAGGTGGCCGGGCGAGCAGTACTTC. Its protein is CSARWPGEQYF.

The CDR3 nucleotides read TGCAGCGTTGTCGGGACCTCAACTAATGAAAAACTGTTTTTT. This gives the protein CSVVGTSTNEKLFF. The rearrangement uses TRBV29-1 and TRBJ1-4, with a weak D call TRBD1 (5 bases). Germline CDR1 and CDR2: SQVTM and ANQGSEA. The CDR3 has 14 amino acids. V was pared by 4 bases and J by 0 bases, with 9 bases between.

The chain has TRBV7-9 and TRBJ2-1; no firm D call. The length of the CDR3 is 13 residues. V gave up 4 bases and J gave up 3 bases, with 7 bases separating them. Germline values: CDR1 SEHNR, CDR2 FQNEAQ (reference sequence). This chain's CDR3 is CASSSPVYNEQFF. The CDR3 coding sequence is TGTGCCAGCAGCTCCCCAGTCTACAATGAGCAGTTCTTC. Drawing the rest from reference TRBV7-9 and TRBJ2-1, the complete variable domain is DTGVSQNPRHKITKRGQNVTFRCDPISEHNRLYWYRQTLGQGPEFLTYFQNEAQLEKSRLLSDRFSAERPKGSFSTLEIQRTEQGDSAMYLCASSSPVYNEQFFGPGTRLTVL.

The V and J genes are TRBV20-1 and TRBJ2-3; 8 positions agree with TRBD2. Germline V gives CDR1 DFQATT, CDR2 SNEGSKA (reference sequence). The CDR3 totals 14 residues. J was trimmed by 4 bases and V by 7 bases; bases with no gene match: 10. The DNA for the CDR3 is TGCAGTGTTGGGCGGGAGGTAGGCGCAGATACGCAGTATTTT. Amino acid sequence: CSVGREVGADTQYF.

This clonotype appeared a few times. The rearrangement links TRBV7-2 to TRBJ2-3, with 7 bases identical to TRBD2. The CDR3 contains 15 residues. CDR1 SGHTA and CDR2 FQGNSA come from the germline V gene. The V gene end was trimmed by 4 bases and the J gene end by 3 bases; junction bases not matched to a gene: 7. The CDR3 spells CASSSPGGVTDTQYF. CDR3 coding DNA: TGTGCCAGCAGCTCCCCGGGAGGTGTGACAGATACGCAGTATTTT.

Written as DNA, the CDR3 is TGTGCCAGCAGCTTTAGCCTAGCGGGAGAAGGGTCCTACAATGAGCAGTTCTTC. Translating it yields CASSFSLAGEGSYNEQFF. The chain has TRBV11-1 and TRBJ2-1; 10 bases map to TRBD2. The CDR3 contains 18 residues. CDR1 is SGHAT, CDR2 FQDESV, per germline (reference sequence). The junction had 9 bases not matched to a gene; V was cut back by 3 bases and J by 1 base.

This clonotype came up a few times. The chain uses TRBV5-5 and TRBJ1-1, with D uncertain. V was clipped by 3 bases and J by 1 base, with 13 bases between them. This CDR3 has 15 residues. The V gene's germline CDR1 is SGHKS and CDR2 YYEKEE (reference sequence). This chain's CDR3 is CASSSSRARNTEAFF. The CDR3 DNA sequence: TGTGCCAGCAGCTCCTCGAGGGCTAGGAACACTGAAGCTTTCTTT.

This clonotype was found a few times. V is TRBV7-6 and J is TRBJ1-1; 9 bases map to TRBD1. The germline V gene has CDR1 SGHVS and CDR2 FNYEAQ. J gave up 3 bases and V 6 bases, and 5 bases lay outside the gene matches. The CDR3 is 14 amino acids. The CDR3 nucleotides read TGTGCCAGCAGTTGGGGACAGGGCGACACTGAAGCTTTCTTT. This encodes CASSWGQGDTEAFF.

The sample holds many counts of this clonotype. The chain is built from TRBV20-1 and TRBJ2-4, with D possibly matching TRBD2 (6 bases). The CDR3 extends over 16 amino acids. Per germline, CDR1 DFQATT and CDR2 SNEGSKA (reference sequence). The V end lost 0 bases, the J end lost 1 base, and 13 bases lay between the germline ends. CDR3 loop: CSARDQEGWAKNIQYF. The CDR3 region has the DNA TGCAGTGCTAGAGATCAGGAGGGGTGGGCCAAAAACATTCAGTACTTC.

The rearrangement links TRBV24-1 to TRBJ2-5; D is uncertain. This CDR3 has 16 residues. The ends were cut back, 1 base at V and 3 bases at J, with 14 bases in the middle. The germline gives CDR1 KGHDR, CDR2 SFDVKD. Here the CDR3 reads CATSDFSSRYEETQYF. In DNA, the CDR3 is TGTGCCACCAGTGATTTTTCGAGTAGATACGAAGAGACCCAGTACTTC.

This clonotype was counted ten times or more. The CDR3 DNA reads TGTGCCATCAGTGTGGCATCCTCCTACGAGCAGTACTTC. Translated, it gives CAISVASSYEQYF. This chain links TRBV10-3 with TRBJ2-7; no reliable D call. V lost 4 bases to trimming and J lost 0 bases, with 7 bases between them. This CDR3 is 13 amino acids long. The germline V gene encodes CDR1 ENHRY and CDR2 SYGVKD.

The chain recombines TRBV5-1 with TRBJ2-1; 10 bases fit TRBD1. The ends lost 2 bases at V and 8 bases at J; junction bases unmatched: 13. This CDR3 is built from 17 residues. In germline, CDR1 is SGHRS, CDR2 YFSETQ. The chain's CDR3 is CASSFVIGTGVLDEQFF. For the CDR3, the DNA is TGCGCCAGCAGCTTTGTGATCGGGACAGGGGTTTTGGATGAGCAGTTCTTC.

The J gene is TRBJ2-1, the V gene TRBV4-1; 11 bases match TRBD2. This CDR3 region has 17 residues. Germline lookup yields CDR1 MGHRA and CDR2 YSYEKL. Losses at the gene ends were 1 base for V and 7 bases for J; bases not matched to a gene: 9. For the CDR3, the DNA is TGCGCCAGCAGCCAAGTAGCACTAGCGGGAGTACATAATGAGCAGTTCTTC. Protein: CASSQVALAGVHNEQFF.

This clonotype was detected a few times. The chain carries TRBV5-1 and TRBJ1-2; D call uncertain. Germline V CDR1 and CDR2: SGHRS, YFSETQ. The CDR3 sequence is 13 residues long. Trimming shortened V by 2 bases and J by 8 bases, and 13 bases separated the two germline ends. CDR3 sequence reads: CASSFTLTSGYTF. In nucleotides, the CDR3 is TGCGCCAGCAGCTTCACACTAACCTCGGGCTACACCTTC.

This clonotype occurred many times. This CDR3 reads CASSEGLAVYEQYF. CDR3 DNA: TGCGCCAGCAGCGAAGGACTAGCGGTGTACGAGCAGTACTTC. This rearrangement joins TRBV5-1 to TRBJ2-7; 10 positions match TRBD2. Germline CDR1 SGHRS, CDR2 YFSETQ. J lost 4 bases, V lost 4 bases, and 5 bases had no gene match. CDR3 length equals 14 residues.

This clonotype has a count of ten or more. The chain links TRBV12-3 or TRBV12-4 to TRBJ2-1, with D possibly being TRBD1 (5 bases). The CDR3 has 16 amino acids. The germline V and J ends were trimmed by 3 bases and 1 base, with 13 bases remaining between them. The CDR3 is CASSFRVGDSYNEQFF. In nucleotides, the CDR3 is TGTGCCAGCAGTTTCAGGGTAGGCGATTCCTACAATGAGCAGTTCTTC.

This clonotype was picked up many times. DNA of the CDR3: TGTGCCATCAGTGAGTCTGGGGCAGTCCTCTCCTACGAGCAGTACTTC. The encoded protein is CAISESGAVLSYEQYF. The rearrangement joins TRBV10-3 to TRBJ2-7; TRBD1 might be the D (5 bases). The germline V gene has CDR1 ENHRY and CDR2 SYGVKD. V lost 0 bases, J lost 0 bases, and 12 bases lay in between. The CDR3 is made up of 16 amino acids.

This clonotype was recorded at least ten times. This CDR3 is CSAKHGQETQYF. The DNA of the CDR3 is TGCAGTGCTAAGCACGGGCAAGAGACCCAGTACTTC. This rearrangement joins TRBV20-1 to TRBJ2-5; D ambiguous. The CDR3 runs 12 residues. With 4 bases removed from V and 2 bases from J, the gap between germline ends came to 8 bases. Germline V CDR1 and CDR2: DFQATT, SNEGSKA (reference sequence).

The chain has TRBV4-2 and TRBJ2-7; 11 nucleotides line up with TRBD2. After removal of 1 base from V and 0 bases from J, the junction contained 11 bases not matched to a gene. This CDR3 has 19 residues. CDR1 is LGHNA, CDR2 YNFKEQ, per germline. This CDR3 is CASSQVALAGEGSSYEQYF. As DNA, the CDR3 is TGTGCCAGCAGCCAAGTCGCACTAGCGGGAGAAGGGAGCTCCTACGAGCAGTACTTC.

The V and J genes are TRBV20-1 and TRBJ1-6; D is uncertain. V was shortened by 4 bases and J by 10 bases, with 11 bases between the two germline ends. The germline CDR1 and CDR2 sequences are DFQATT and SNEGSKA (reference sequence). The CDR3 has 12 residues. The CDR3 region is CSATEGDSPLHF. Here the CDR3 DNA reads TGCAGTGCTACGGAGGGAGACTCACCCCTCCACTTT.